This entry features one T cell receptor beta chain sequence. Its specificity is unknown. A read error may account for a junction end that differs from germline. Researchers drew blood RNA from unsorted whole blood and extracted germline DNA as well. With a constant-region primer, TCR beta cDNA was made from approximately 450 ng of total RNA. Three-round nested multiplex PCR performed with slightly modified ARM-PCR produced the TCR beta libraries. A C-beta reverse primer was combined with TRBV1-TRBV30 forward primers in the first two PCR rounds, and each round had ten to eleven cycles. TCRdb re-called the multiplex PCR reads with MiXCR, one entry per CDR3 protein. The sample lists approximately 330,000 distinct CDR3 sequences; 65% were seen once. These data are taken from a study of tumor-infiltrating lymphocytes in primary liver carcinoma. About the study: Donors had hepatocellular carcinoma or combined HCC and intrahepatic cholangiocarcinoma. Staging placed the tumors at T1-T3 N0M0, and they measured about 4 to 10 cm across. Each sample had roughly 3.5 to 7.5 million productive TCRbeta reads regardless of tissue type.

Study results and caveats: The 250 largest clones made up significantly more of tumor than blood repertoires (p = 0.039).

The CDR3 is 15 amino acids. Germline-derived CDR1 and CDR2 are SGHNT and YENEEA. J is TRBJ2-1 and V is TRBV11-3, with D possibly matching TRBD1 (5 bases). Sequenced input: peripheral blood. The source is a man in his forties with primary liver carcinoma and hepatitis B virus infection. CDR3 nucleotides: TGTGCCAGCGGCTTAGACCAGGGAATGGCCAATGAGCAGTTCTTC. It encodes CASGLDQGMANEQFF. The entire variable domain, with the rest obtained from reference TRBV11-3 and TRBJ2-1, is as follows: EAGVVQSPRYKIIEKKQPVAFWCNPISGHNTLYWYLQNLGQGPELLIRYENEEAVDDSQLPKDRFSAERLKGVDSTLKIQPAELGDSAVYLCASGLDQGMANEQFFGPGTRLTVL.